Below, 8 T cell receptor beta chains from the same sample are listed, as sequenced in a study of Tregs in tolerant kidney transplant recipients. The data were produced by immunoSEQ multiplex PCR, yet TCRdb's version contains in-frame clones alone and is incomplete. This table has 200,000 to 300,000 clones, about 80% appearing once. The specimen sequenced was CD4+ T cells from blood. These receptors were obtained from a human donor in good health.

The V and J genes are TRBV11-2 and TRBJ2-7, with D hard to call. V was cut by 1 base and J by 4 bases, with 14 bases left in between. Germline assignment: CDR1 SGHAT and CDR2 FQNNGV. The CDR3 is 15 amino acids. CDR3 amino acids: CASSLVLGKKYEQYF. CDR3 nucleotides: TGTGCCAGCAGCTTAGTTTTGGGAAAAAAGTACGAGCAGTACTTC.

The rearrangement links TRBV6-1 to TRBJ2-1, with D maybe TRBD2 (6 bases). This CDR3 contains 12 residues. From germline, CDR1 is MNHNS and CDR2 SASEGT. Trimming pared 7 bases from V and 6 bases from J, leaving 10 bases between. The CDR3 spells CASKGRGNEQFF. The CDR3 DNA reads as TGTGCCAGCAAAGGGCGGGGCAATGAGCAGTTCTTC.

The rearrangement uses TRBV29-1 and TRBJ2-3; D perhaps matches TRBD1 (6 bases). Judging by the DNA end, TRBJ1-3 fits better; the J call may be wrong. Germline CDR1 reads SQVTM; CDR2 reads ANQGSEA. CDR3 size: 10 residues. The CDR3 sequence is CSVEGGGIYF. The CDR3 region has the DNA TGCAGCGTTGAAGGAGGGGGCATATATTTT.

The CDR3 reads CASSLIKNTEAFF. The CDR3 DNA reads as TGTGCCAGCAGCTTGATTAAAAACACTGAAGCTTTCTTT. The rearrangement uses TRBV5-8 and TRBJ1-1; D unclear. V lost 1 base, J lost 2 bases, and 6 bases lay in between. In germline, CDR1 is SGHTS, CDR2 YDEGEE. This CDR3 region has 13 residues.

The V and J genes are TRBV5-6 and TRBJ2-3, with D uncertain. CDR3 size: 15 residues. Germline values: CDR1 SGHDT, CDR2 YYEEEE. Trimming removed 0 bases from V and 0 bases from J, with 8 bases in between. CDR3 sequence: CASSLGTTSTDTQYF. As DNA, the CDR3 is TGTGCCAGCAGCTTGGGAACCACTAGCACAGATACGCAGTATTTT.

V and J are TRBV18 and TRBJ1-1, with 8 bases fitting TRBD1. There are 15 residues in the CDR3. CDR1 and CDR2 (germline): KGHSH, LQKENI. V dropped 2 bases and J dropped 8; count of bases not matched to a gene: 10. The DNA for the CDR3 is TGTGCCAGCTCACCAGACAGGGGAGGCCGAATCGAAGCTTTCTTT. Its translation is CASSPDRGGRIEAFF.

The V gene is TRBV2, the J gene TRBJ1-1, with D possibly TRBD1 on 5 matching bases. The V gene lost 6 bases and the J gene lost 0 bases, with 11 bases spanning the gap. The CDR3 is made up of 14 amino acids. CDR1 and CDR2 from the germline V gene are SNHLY and FYNNEI. CDR3 amino acids: CASSSRALNTEAFF. In nucleotides, the CDR3 is TGTGCCAGCAGCTCCAGGGCCCTGAACACTGAAGCTTTCTTT.

The chain has TRBV7-2 and TRBJ2-1; 8 bases are a match to TRBD2. The V segment lost 4 bases and the J segment 0 bases; nucleotides outside the gene matches: 2. The CDR3 is 15 residues long. In germline, CDR1 is SGHTA, CDR2 FQGNSA. DNA for the CDR3: TGTGCCAGCAGCTCCGGACTAGCCTCCTACAATGAGCAGTTCTTC. This encodes CASSSGLASYNEQFF.